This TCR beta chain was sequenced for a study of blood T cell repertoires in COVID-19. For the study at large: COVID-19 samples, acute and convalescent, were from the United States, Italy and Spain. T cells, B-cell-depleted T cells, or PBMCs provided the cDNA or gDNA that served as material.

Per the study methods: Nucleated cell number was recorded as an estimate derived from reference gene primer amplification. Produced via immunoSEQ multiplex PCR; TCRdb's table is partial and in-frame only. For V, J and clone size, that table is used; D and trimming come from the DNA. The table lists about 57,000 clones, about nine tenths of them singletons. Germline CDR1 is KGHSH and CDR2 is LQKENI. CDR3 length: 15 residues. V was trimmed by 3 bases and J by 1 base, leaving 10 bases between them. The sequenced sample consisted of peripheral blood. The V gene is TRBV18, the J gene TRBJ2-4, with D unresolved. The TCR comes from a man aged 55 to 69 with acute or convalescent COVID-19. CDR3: CASSPLREAKNIQYF. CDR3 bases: TGTGCCAGCTCACCCTTAAGAGAGGCCAAAAACATTCAGTACTTC.